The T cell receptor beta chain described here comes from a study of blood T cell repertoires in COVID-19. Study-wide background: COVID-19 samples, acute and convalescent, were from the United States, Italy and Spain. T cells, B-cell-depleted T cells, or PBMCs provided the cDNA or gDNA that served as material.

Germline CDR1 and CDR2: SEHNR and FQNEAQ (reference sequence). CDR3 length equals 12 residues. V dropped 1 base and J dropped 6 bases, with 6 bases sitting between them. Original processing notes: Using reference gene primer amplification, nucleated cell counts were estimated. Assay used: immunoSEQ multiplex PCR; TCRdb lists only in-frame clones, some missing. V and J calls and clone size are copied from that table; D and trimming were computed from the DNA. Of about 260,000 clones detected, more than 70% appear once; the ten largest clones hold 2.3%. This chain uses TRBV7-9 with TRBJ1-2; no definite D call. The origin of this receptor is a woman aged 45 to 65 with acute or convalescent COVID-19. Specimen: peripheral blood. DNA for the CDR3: TGTGCCAGCAGCTTAGGTGCAGATGGCTACACCTTC. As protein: CASSLGADGYTF.